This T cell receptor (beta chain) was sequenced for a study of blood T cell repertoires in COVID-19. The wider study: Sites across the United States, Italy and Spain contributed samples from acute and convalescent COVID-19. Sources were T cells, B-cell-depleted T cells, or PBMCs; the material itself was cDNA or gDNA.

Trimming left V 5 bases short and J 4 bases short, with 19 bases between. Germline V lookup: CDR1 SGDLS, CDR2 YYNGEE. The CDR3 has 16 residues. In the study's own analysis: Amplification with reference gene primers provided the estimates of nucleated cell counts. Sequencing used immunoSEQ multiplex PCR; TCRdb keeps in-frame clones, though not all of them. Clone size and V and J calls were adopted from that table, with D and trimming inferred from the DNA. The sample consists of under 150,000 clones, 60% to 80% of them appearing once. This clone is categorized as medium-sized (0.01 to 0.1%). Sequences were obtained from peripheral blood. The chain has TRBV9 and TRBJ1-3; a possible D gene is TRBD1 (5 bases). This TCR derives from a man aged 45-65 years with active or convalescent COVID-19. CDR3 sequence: CASSSSRGGMGNTIYF. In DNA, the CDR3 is TGTGCCAGCAGTTCCTCGCGGGGGGGAATGGGAAACACCATATATTTT. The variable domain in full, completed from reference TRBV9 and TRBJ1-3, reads DSGVTQTPKHLITATGQRVTLRCSPRSGDLSVYWYQQSLDQGLQFLIQYYNGEERAKGNILERFSAQQFPDLHSELNLSSLELGDSALYFCASSSSRGGMGNTIYFGEGSWLTVV.